The clone carrying this T cell receptor (beta chain) was counted between two and nine times. This sample was taken from a study of response to subunit inactivated influenza vaccine. Each CDR3 protein gets one entry after TCRdb re-called the RT-PCR reads with MiXCR. The sample gives around 530,000 distinct CDR3 sequences, approximately 10% of which show up once; about 10% is in the top ten. The TCR originated in a man aged 45 to 65 who received an inactivated influenza vaccine. Sequenced here: PBMCs from blood, sampled on the day of vaccination.

CDR3: CASSLVERGLNQPQHF. As DNA, the CDR3 is TGTGCCAGCAGCTTAGTCGAAAGGGGGCTCAATCAGCCCCAGCATTTT. The chain links TRBV7-2 to TRBJ1-5; 7 positions agree with TRBD1. Trimming took 1 base from V and 3 from J; bases not matched to a gene: 6. Germline loops: CDR1 SGHTA, CDR2 FQGNSA. This CDR3 region has 16 residues.